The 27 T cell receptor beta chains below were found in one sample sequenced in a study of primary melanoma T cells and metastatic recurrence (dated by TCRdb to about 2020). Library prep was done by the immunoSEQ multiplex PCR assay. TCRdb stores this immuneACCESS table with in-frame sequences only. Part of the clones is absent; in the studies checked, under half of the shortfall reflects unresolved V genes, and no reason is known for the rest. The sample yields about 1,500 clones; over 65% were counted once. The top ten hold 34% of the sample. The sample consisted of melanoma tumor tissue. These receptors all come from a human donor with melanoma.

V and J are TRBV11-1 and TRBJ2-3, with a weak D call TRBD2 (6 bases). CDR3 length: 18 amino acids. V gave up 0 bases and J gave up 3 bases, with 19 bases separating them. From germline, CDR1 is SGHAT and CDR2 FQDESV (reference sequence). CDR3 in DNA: TGTGCCAGCAGCTTAGCGGGGCGACGGCTAGCGATAACAGATACGCAGTATTTT. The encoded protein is CASSLAGRRLAITDTQYF. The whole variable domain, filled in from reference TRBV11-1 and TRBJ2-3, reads EAEVAQSPRYKITEKSQAVAFWCDPISGHATLYWYRQILGQGPELLVQFQDESVVDDSQLPKDRFSAERLKGVDSTLKIQPAELGDSAMYLCASSLAGRRLAITDTQYFGPGTRLTVL.

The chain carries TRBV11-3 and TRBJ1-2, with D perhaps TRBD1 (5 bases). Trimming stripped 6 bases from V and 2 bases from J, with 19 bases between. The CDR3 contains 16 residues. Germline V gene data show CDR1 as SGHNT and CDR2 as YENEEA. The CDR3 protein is CASSPEGRGLNYGYTF. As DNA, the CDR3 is TGTGCCAGCAGTCCCGAGGGACGCGGACTCAACTATGGCTACACCTTC.

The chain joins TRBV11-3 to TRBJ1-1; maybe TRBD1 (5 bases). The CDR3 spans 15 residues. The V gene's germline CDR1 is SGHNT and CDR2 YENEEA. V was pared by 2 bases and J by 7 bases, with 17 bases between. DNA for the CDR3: TGTGCCAGCAGCTTAATGGTGACGGGACCCTATGAAGCTTTCTTT. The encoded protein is CASSLMVTGPYEAFF. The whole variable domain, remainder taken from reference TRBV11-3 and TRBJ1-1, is EAGVVQSPRYKIIEKKQPVAFWCNPISGHNTLYWYLQNLGQGPELLIRYENEEAVDDSQLPKDRFSAERLKGVDSTLKIQPAELGDSAVYLCASSLMVTGPYEAFFGQGTRLTVV.

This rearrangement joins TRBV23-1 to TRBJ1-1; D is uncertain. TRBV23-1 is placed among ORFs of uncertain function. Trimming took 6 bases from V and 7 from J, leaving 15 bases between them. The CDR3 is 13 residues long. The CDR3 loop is CASSPLGTFEAFF. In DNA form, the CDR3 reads TGCGCCAGCAGCCCCCTAGGCACCTTTGAAGCTTTCTTT.

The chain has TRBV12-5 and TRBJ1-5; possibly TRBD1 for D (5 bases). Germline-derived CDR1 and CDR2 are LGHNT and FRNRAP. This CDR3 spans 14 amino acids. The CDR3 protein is CASVQGIRNQPQHF. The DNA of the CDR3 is TGTGCCTCCGTCCAGGGTATTCGAAATCAGCCCCAGCATTTT. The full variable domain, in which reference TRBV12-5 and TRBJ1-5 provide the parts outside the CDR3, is DARVTQTPRHKVTEMGQEVTMRCQPILGHNTVFWYRQTMMQGLELLAYFRNRAPLDDSGMPKDRFSAEMPDATLATLKIQPSEPRDSAVYFCASVQGIRNQPQHFGDGTRLSIL.

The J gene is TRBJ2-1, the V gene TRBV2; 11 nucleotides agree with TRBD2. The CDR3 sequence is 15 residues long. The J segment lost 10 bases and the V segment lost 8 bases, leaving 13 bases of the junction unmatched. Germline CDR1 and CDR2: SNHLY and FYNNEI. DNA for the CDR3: TGTGCCAGCCAAAAGGTATTAGCGGGGGGGCAGGAGCAGTTCTTC. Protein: CASQKVLAGGQEQFF.

The CDR3 DNA reads TGTGCCAGTAGCAGTTGGGGGACTGAAGCTTTCTTT. This gives the protein CASSSWGTEAFF. The chain employs TRBV19 and TRBJ1-1, with D perhaps TRBD1 (5 bases). The CDR3 extends over 12 amino acids. V was cut by 6 bases and J by 5 bases, with 10 bases left in between. Germline values: CDR1 LNHDA, CDR2 SQIVND (reference sequence).

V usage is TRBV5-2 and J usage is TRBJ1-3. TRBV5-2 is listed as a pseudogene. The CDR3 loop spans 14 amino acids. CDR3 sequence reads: CASSLGPTGNTIYF. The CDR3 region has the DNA TGTGCCAGCAGCTTAGGGCCCACTGGAAACACCATATATTTT.

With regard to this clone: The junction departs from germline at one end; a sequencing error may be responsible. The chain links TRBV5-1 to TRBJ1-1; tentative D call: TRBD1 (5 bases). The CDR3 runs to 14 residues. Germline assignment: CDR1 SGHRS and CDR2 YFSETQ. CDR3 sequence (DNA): TGCGCCAGCAGTTTGGGACGGTCGAACACTGAAGCTTTCTTT. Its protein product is CASSLGRSNTEAFF.

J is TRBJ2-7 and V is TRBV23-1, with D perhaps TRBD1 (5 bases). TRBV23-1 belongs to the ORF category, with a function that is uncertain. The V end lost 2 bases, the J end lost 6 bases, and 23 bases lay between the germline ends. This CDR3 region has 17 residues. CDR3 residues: CASSQLRGPRVSSEQYF. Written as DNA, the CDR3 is TGCGCCAGCAGTCAACTAAGGGGTCCCAGGGTAAGTAGCGAGCAGTACTTC.

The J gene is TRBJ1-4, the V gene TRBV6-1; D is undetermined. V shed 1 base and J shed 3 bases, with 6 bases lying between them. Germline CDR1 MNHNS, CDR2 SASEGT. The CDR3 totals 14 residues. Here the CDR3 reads CASSEGFSNEKLFF. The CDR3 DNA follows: TGTGCCAGCAGTGAAGGGTTTTCTAATGAAAAACTGTTTTTT.

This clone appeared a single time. CDR3 bases: TGCAGCGTTAGGGACAGGGTAAATAAGGATGAGCAGTTCTTC. This translates into CSVRDRVNKDEQFF. The chain links TRBV29-1 to TRBJ2-1, with 9 bases lining up with TRBD1. V was pared by 5 bases and J by 8 bases, with 10 bases of the junction left unmatched. CDR1 and CDR2 from the germline V gene are SQVTM and ANQGSEA. The CDR3 length is 14 residues.

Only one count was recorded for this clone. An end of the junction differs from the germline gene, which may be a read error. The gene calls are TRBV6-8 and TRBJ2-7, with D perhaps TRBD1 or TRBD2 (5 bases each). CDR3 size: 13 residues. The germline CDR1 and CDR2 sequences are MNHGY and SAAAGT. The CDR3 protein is CAISYGTKYEQYF. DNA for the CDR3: TGTGCCATCAGTTACGGGACCAAGTACGAGCAGTACTTC.

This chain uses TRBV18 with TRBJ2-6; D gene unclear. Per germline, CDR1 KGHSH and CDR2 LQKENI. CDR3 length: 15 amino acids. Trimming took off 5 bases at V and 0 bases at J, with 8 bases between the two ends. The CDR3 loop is CASSLSPSGANVLTF. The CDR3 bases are TGTGCCAGCTCATTGTCCCCCTCTGGGGCCAACGTCCTGACTTTC.

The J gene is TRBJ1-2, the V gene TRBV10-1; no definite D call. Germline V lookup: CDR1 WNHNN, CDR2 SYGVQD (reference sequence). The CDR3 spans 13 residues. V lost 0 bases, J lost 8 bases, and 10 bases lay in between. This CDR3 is CASSESGARGYTF. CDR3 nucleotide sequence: TGCGCCAGCAGTGAGTCGGGAGCTAGGGGCTACACCTTC.

CDR3 bases: TGTGCCAGCAGCCACATACAGGGTTTAGGGCCCCAGCATTTT. This encodes CASSHIQGLGPQHF. The rearrangement uses TRBV11-3 and TRBJ1-5, with a tentative D call TRBD1 (6 bases). Germline lookup yields CDR1 SGHNT and CDR2 YENEEA. Trimming pared 5 bases from V and 9 bases from J, leaving 17 bases between. The CDR3 loop spans 14 amino acids.

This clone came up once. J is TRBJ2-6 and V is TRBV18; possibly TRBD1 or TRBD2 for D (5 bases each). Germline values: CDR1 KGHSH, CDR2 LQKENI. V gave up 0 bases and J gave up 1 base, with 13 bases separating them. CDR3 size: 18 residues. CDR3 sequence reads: CASSPPRGYQSGANVLTF. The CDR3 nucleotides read TGTGCCAGCTCACCACCACGGGGCTACCAATCTGGGGCCAACGTCCTGACTTTC.

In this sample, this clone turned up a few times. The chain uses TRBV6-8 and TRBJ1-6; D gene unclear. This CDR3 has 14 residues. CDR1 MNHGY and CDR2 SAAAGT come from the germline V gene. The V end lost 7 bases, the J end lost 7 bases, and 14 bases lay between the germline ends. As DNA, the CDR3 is TGTGCCAGCACGCCATTGATGGGAAATTCACCCCTCCACTTT. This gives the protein CASTPLMGNSPLHF.

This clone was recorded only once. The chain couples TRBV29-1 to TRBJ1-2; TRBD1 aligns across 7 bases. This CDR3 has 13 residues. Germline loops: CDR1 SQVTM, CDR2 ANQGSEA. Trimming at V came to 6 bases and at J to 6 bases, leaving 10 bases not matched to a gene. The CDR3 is CSVMTGNLDGYTF. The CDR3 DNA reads TGCAGCGTCATGACAGGGAATTTGGATGGCTACACCTTC.

CDR3 amino acids: CASSICGGTGRYEQYF. The DNA for the CDR3 is TGTGCCAGTAGTATATGTGGCGGGACAGGGCGCTACGAGCAGTACTTC. The V call is TRBV19, the J call TRBJ2-7; 9 bases are shared with TRBD1. The CDR3 extends over 16 amino acids. CDR1 and CDR2 from the germline V gene are LNHDA and SQIVND (reference sequence). Trimming took 2 bases from V and 3 from J; bases not matched to a gene: 8.

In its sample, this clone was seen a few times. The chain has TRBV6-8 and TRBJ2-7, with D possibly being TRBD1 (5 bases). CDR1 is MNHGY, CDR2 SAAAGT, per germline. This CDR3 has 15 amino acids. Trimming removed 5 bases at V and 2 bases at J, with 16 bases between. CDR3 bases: TGTGCCAGCAGTCTGCAGCAGGGTCAGACCTACGAGCAGTACTTC. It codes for CASSLQQGQTYEQYF.

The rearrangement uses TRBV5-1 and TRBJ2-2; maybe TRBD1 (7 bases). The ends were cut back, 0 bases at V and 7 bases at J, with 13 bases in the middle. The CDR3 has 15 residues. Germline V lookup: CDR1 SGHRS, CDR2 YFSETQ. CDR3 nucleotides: TGCGCCAGCAGCTTGGTGGAGGGGGCCGTCGGGGAGCTGTTTTTT. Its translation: CASSLVEGAVGELFF.

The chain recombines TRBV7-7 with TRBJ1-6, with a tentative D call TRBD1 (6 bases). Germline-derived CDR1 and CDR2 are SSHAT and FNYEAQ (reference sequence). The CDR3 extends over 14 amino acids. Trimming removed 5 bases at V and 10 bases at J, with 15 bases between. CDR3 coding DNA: TGTGCCAGCAGCGGAACCGGGGGCTACTCACCCCTCCACTTT. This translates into CASSGTGGYSPLHF.

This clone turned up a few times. CDR3 sequence reads: CASSASGAQAQYF. CDR3 nucleotide sequence: TGTGCCAGCAGCGCCTCGGGGGCACAGGCGCAGTATTTT. The chain combines TRBV6-8 with TRBJ2-3; D may be TRBD1 or TRBD2 (6 bases each). There are 13 residues in the CDR3. The germline V gene encodes CDR1 MNHGY and CDR2 SAAAGT. V lost 6 bases to trimming and J lost 10 bases, with 17 bases between them.

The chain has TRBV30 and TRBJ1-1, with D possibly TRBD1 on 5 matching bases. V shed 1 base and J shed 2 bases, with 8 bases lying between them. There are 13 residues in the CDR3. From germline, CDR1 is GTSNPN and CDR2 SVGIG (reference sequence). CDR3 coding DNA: TGTGCCTGGAGTGCAGGGTATAACACTGAAGCTTTCTTT. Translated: CAWSAGYNTEAFF.

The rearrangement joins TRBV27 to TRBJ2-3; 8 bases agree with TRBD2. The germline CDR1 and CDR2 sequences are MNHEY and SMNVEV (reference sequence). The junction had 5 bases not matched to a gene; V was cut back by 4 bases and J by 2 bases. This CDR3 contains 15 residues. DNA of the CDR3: TGTGCCAGCAGTTCGGCGGGGGGAATCACAGATACGCAGTATTTT. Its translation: CASSSAGGITDTQYF.

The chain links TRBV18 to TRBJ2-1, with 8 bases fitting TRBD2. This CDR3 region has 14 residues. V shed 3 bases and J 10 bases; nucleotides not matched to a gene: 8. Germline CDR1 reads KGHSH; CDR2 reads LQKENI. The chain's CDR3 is CASSPNGGAQEQFF. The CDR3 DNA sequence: TGTGCCAGCTCACCTAACGGGGGGGCCCAAGAGCAGTTCTTC.